The subject of this entry is one TCR beta chain. The antigen is unknown. The TRB libraries of cDNA were built by UMI-labeled 5' RACE. From its re-call of the 5' RACE reads, TCRdb lists each CDR3 protein once, without DNA. Recorded for this sample: about 130,000 distinct CDR3 sequences. This specimen belongs to a study of CXCR3-negative and CXCR3-positive naive CD8 T cells. Study results and caveats: Naive subsets showed comparable surface CD5, and TCR interaction strength was also inferred from TRB CDR3 physicochemistry.

Looked up from germline, CDR1 is LGHDT and CDR2 is YNNKEL (reference sequence). The length of the CDR3 is 14 residues. The specimen was naive CXCR3- CD8+ T cells from blood. The subset was: CD45RO-CCR7+CD27+CD95- naive CD8+ T cells lacking CXCR3 (TNR3-). This sequence was found in a human donor in good health. Some clones in this sample may be carry-over from other donors' samples. This chain uses TRBV3-1 with TRBJ1-1; checking the TCRdb D call of TRBD1 is not possible without DNA. The CDR3: CASSLHSGGTEAFF.